The clone carrying this T cell receptor beta chain was seen only a few times. V was clipped by 5 bases and J by 4 bases; unmatched bases: 5. The length of the CDR3 is 14 residues. Germline V gives CDR1 SGHVS, CDR2 FNYEAQ. This sample was taken from a study of T-cell memory formation after mild COVID-19. About the study: Largely donor-specific sequence clusters came from a couple of donors.

TCRdb re-derived calls from the 5' RACE reads in MiXCR, one entry per CDR3 protein. Of around 130,000 distinct CDR3 sequences in the sample, 13% to 15% are singletons; the top ten hold about 26%. V gene TRBV7-6 combines with J gene TRBJ2-3; 8 bases are a match to TRBD1. The sequencing input was PBMCs or a T cell subset sorted from them (not recorded which). The sequence came from an adult woman who had mild COVID-19 (a few samples of this study predate the infection). Cell type and time point are not known. Written as DNA, the CDR3 is TGTGCCAGCAGCCGAGGACAGGGCTCAGATACGCAGTATTTT. It is translated as CASSRGQGSDTQYF. Supplemented by reference TRBV7-6 and TRBJ2-3, the full variable domain reads GAGVSQSPRYKVTKRGQDVALRCDPISGHVSLYWYRQALGQGPEFLTYFNYEAQQDKSGLPNDRFSAERPEGSISTLTIQRTEQRDSAMYRCASSRGQGSDTQYFGPGTRLTVL.